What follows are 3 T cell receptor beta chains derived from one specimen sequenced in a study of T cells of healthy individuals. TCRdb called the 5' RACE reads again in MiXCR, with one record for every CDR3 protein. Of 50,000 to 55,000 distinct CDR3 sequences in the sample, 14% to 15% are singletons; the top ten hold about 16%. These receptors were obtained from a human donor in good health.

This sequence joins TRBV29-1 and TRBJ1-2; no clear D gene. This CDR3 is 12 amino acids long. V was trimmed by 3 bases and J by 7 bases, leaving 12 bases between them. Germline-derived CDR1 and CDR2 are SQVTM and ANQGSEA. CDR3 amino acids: CSVDTSPGGYTF. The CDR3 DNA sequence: TGCAGCGTTGATACCTCACCTGGTGGCTACACCTTC.

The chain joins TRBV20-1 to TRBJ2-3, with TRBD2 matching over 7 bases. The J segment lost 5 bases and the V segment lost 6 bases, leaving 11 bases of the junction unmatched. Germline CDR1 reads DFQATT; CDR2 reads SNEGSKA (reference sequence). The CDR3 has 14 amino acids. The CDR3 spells CSAAGEGPVDTQYF. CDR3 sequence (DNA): TGCAGTGCCGCCGGGGAGGGGCCGGTAGATACGCAGTATTTT.

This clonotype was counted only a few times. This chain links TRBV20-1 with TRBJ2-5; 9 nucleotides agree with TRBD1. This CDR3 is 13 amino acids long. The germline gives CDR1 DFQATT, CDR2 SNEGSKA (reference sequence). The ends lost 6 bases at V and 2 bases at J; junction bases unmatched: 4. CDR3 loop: CSADGTGQETQYF. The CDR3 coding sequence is TGCAGTGCCGACGGGACAGGGCAAGAGACCCAGTACTTC.